Listed below are T cell receptor beta chains from one sample, sequenced in a study of T cell repertoires in aging, cancer and after chemotherapy. Each CDR3 protein gets one entry after TCRdb re-called the multiplex PCR reads with MiXCR. The table lists a few thousand distinct CDR3 sequences, more than 25% of them singletons. The sample comprised blood. These receptors were collected from a human donor with a solid tumor. The conserved cysteine and the conserved F or W are not part of the CDR3 here.

v_gene,CDR3aa
TRBV11-2,ASSRDRVQETQY
TRBV6-5,ASSLLPGLTNTGELF
TRBV5-1,ASSLQGSNTEAF
TRBV6-2/TRBV6-3,ASSTALRDREGYEQY
TRBV12-3/TRBV12-4,ASSPGTGVYEQY
TRBV7-3,ASSSGTFTDTQY
TRBV30,ACALTGNYGYT
TRBV6-1,ASSEEGHNEQF
TRBV15,ATSIIQGGNQPQH
TRBV6-6,ASKADEGRSYEQY
TRBV27,ASSFHGASIDSRPNYGYT
TRBV19,ASSIAGQGRRTEAF
TRBV7-9,ASSLGPSSGANVLT
TRBV27,ASSPGGGYASGANVLT